The rows below give T cell receptor beta chains drawn from one sample of a study of T-cell memory formation after mild COVID-19. TCRdb fed the 5' RACE reads into MiXCR, producing one record per CDR3 protein. The sample holds roughly 620,000 distinct CDR3 sequences; around 17% are singletons and the top ten take 9.5% to 15%. Sequences were obtained from PBMCs or a T cell subset sorted from them (not recorded which). All receptors derive from an adult woman who had mild COVID-19 (a few samples of this study predate the infection). Cell type and time point are not known. Each CDR3 is given with its conserved first and last residue. Fields, in order: D gene, V gene, J gene, clone size, CDR3 protein, CDR3 DNA. D genes are given only for firm matches. A clone size is listed for some rows: how often the clone was seen (once, few, many), or a class if it is expanded.

-	TRBV29-1	TRBJ2-7	-	CSVVGGSFSSYEQYF	TGCAGCGTAGTTGGGGGGAGCTTCAGCTCCTACGAGCAGTACTTC
TRBD1	TRBV12-3/TRBV12-4	TRBJ1-4	-	CASSFGTGYEKLFF	TGTGCCAGCAGTTTCGGGACAGGGTATGAAAAACTGTTTTTT
-	TRBV5-4	TRBJ2-7	-	CASSCFVLAGHEQYF	TGTGCCAGCAGCTGTTTCGTACTAGCTGGACACGAGCAGTACTTC
-	TRBV30	TRBJ2-7	-	CAWQGYYEQYF	TGTGCCTGGCAGGGGTACTACGAGCAGTACTTC
TRBD1	TRBV7-9	TRBJ1-3	many	CASSLGQSSGNTIYF	TGTGCCAGCAGCTTGGGACAGAGCTCTGGAAACACCATATATTTT
-	TRBV5-1	TRBJ2-1	-	CASSLQGESYNEQFF	TGCGCCAGCAGCTTGCAAGGGGAGTCCTACAATGAGCAGTTCTTC
TRBD1	TRBV19	TRBJ1-5	few	CASSIYRGLHQPQHF	TGTGCCAGTAGTATCTACAGGGGGCTGCATCAGCCCCAGCATTTT
-	TRBV12-3/TRBV12-4	TRBJ1-4	-	CASSPKGGTATNEKLFF	TGTGCCAGCAGCCCCAAGGGGGGGACGGCAACTAATGAAAAACTGTTTTTT
-	TRBV20-1	TRBJ1-2	-	CSARAFSRASDYGYTF	TGCAGTGCTAGAGCTTTCAGCAGGGCGTCGGACTATGGCTACACCTTC
-	TRBV3-1	TRBJ1-5	-	CASGGVGNQPQHF	TGTGCCAGTGGAGGGGTAGGCAATCAGCCCCAGCATTTT
-	TRBV20-1	TRBJ1-2	-	CSAQTDNYGYTF	TGCAGTGCTCAGACAGACAACTATGGCTACACCTTC
-	TRBV12-3/TRBV12-4	TRBJ1-1	-	CASSLASVRRTFF	TGTGCCAGCAGTTTAGCCTCGGTAAGGAGGACTTTCTTT
-	TRBV29-1	TRBJ1-1	-	CSGQDTGSEAFF	TGCAGCGGGCAGGACACAGGGTCTGAAGCTTTCTTT
TRBD1	TRBV29-1	TRBJ1-6	-	CSVVDRENSPLHF	TGCAGCGTGGTCGACAGGGAAAATTCACCCCTCCACTTT
TRBD1	TRBV12-3/TRBV12-4	TRBJ1-5	-	CASSYQKDRGNQPQHF	TGTGCCAGCAGCTACCAAAAAGACAGGGGCAATCAGCCCCAGCATTTT
-	TRBV7-2	TRBJ1-1	-	CASSLVGGTGTEAFF	TGTGCCAGCAGCTTAGTCGGTGGGACGGGGACTGAAGCTTTCTTT
-	TRBV5-1	TRBJ1-1	-	CASSLVGFEAFF	TGCGCCAGCAGCTTGGTGGGCTTCGAAGCTTTCTTT
-	TRBV12-3/TRBV12-4	TRBJ2-2	-	CASSSINTGELFF	TGTGCCAGCAGTTCCATAAACACCGGGGAGCTGTTTTTT
TRBD1	TRBV20-1	TRBJ1-1	few	CSARPLQGQNTEAFF	TGCAGTGCTAGGCCCCTACAGGGGCAGAACACTGAAGCTTTCTTT
TRBD1	TRBV18	TRBJ2-3	few	CASSPGQGAGDTQYF	TGTGCCAGCTCACCCGGACAGGGGGCAGGAGATACGCAGTATTTT
TRBD2	TRBV7-9	TRBJ2-1	-	CASSLLGLAGAYNEQFF	TGTGCCAGCAGCTTATTGGGCCTAGCGGGGGCCTACAATGAGCAGTTCTTC
-	TRBV12-3/TRBV12-4	TRBJ2-3	-	CASSSLGDTPTDTQYF	TGTGCCAGCAGTTCCTTAGGGGACACACCCACAGATACGCAGTATTTT
-	TRBV29-1	TRBJ1-1	-	CSVRSGNTEAFF	TGCAGCGTTCGGAGTGGGAACACTGAAGCTTTCTTT
-	TRBV5-1	TRBJ2-7	-	CASSRDTTPYEQYF	TGCGCCAGCAGCCGGGACACGACACCCTACGAGCAGTACTTC
TRBD1	TRBV4-1	TRBJ2-5	-	CASSQVSGGETQYF	TGCGCCAGCAGCCAAGTTTCAGGGGGAGAGACCCAGTACTTC
TRBD1	TRBV29-1	TRBJ2-5	-	CSDSDRVKETQYF	TGCAGCGACTCAGACAGGGTCAAAGAGACCCAGTACTTC
TRBD1	TRBV7-3	TRBJ2-2	-	CASSSRTGGLNTGELFF	TGTGCCAGCAGCTCCCGGACAGGGGGTTTGAACACCGGGGAGCTGTTTTTT
TRBD2	TRBV9	TRBJ2-5	few	CASSVVGAGGGETQYF	TGTGCCAGCAGCGTAGTCGGAGCGGGGGGTGGAGAGACCCAGTACTTC
-	TRBV10-2	TRBJ2-1	-	CASTTTSSYNEQFF	TGCGCCAGCACGACGACTAGCTCCTACAATGAGCAGTTCTTC
-	TRBV6-5	TRBJ2-1	-	CASSYRLGGNEQFF	TGTGCCAGCAGTTACCGCCTAGGTGGGAATGAGCAGTTCTTC
TRBD1	TRBV4-2	TRBJ2-7	few	CASSPGQGSTEQYF	TGTGCCAGCAGCCCCGGACAGGGGTCCACGGAGCAGTACTTC
-	TRBV24-1	TRBJ2-7	few	CATSDKTVAYEQYF	TGTGCCACCAGTGATAAGACCGTCGCCTACGAGCAGTACTTC
TRBD1	TRBV6-1	TRBJ1-1	-	CASRYRDRGTEAFF	TGTGCCAGCAGATACCGGGACAGGGGGACTGAAGCTTTCTTT
TRBD2	TRBV28	TRBJ2-5	few	CASSLRVLAGPKETQYF	TGTGCCAGCAGTTTACGGGTACTAGCGGGACCAAAAGAGACCCAGTACTTC
TRBD1	TRBV4-1	TRBJ1-2	-	CASSLRPGTDDHKGGYTF	TGCGCCAGCAGCCTTCGACCCGGGACAGACGATCATAAGGGTGGCTACACCTTC
-	TRBV7-2	TRBJ2-7	few	CASSLVSGRLSYEQYF	TGTGCCAGCAGCTTAGTTTCAGGTCGGCTCTCCTACGAGCAGTACTTC
-	TRBV5-1	TRBJ2-7	-	CASSPGDLSSYEQYF	TGCGCCAGCAGCCCGGGAGACTTAAGCTCCTACGAGCAGTACTTC
TRBD1	TRBV11-1	TRBJ1-2	-	CASSKTGNGYTF	TGTGCCAGCAGCAAGACAGGGAATGGCTACACCTTC
-	TRBV15	TRBJ1-3	few	CATSLPKITGQSSGNTIYF	TGTGCCACCAGCCTGCCTAAGATCACGGGCCAATCCTCTGGAAACACCATATATTTT
TRBD1	TRBV12-3/TRBV12-4	TRBJ1-5	-	CASTRGNRGLGQPQHF	TGTGCCAGCACCCGAGGCAACAGGGGGCTAGGTCAGCCCCAGCATTTT
TRBD1	TRBV7-9	TRBJ1-3	-	CASTRTGEVNTIYF	TGTGCCAGCACCCGAACAGGGGAAGTAAACACCATATATTTT
TRBD1	TRBV4-1	TRBJ2-5	few	CASSHPRDSFPGTQYF	TGCGCCAGCAGCCATCCCCGGGACAGTTTTCCGGGGACCCAGTACTTC